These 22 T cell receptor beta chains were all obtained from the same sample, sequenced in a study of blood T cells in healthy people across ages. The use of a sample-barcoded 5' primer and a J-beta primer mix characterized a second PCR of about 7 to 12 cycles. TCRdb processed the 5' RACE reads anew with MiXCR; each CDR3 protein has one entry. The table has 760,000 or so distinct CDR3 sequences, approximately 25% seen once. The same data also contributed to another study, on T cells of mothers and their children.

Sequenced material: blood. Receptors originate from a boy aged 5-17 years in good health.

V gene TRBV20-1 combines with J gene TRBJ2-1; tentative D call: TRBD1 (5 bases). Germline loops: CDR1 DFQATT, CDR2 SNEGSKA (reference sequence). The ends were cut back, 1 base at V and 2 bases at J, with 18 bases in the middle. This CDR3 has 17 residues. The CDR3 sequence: CSARVGHLTYTYNEQFF. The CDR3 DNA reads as TGCAGTGCTAGAGTAGGACACTTAACTTACACCTACAATGAGCAGTTCTTC.

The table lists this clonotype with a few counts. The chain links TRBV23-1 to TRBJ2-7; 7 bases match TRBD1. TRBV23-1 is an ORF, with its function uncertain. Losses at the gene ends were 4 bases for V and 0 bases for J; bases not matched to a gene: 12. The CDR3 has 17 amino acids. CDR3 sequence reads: CASSPRTGFPSSYEQYF. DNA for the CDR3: TGCGCCAGCAGTCCCCGGACAGGCTTTCCCAGCTCCTACGAGCAGTACTTC.

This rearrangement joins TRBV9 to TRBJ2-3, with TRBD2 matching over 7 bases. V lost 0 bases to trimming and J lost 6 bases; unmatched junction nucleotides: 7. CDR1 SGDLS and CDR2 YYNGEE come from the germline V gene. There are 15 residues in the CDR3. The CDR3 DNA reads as TGTGCCAGCAGCGTAGGCGCGGGAGATGGCGATACGCAGTATTTT. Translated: CASSVGAGDGDTQYF.

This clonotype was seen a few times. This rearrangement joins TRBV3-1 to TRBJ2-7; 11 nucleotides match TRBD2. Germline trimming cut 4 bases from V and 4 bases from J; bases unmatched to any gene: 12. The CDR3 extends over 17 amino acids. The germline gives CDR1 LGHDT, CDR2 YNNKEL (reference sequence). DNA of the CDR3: TGTGCCAGCAGCCTACGCATGACCGGGACTAGCGGATACGAGCAGTACTTC. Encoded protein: CASSLRMTGTSGYEQYF.

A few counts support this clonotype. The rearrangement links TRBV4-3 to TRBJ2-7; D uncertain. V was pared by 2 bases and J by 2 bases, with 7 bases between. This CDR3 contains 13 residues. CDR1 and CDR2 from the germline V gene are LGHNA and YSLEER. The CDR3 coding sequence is TGCGCCAGCAGCCAAAACAGCGCCTACGAGCAGTACTTC. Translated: CASSQNSAYEQYF.

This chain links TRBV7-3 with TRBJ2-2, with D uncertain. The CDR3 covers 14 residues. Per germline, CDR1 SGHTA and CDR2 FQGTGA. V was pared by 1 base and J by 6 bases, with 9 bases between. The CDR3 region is CASSLNLGSGELFF. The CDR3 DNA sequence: TGTGCCAGCAGCTTAAATCTGGGATCCGGGGAGCTGTTTTTT. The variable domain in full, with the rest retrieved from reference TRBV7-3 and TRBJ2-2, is GAGVSQTPSNKVTEKGKYVELRCDPISGHTALYWYRQSLGQGPEFLIYFQGTGAADDSGLPNDRFFAVRPEGSVSTLKIQRTERGDSAVYLCASSLNLGSGELFFGEGSRLTVL.

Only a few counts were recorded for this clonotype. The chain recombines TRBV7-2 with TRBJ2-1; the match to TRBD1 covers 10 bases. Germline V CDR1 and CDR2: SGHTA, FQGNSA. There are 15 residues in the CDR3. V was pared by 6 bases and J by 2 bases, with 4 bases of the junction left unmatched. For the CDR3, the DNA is TGTGCCAGCAGACGACAGGGGGCCACCTACAATGAGCAGTTCTTC. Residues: CASRRQGATYNEQFF.

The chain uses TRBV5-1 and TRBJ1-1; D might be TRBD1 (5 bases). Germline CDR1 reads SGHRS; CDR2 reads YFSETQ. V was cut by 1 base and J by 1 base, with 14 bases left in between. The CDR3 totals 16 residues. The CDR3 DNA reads TGCGCCAGCAGCTTGCTCGGGACGGATGGGAACACTGAAGCTTTCTTT. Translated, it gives CASSLLGTDGNTEAFF.

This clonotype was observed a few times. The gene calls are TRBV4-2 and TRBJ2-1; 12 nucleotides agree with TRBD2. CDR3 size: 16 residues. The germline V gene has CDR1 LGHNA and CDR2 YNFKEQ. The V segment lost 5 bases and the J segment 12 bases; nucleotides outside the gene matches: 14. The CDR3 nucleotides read TGTGCCAGCAGCGCACGGACTAGCGGGAATTCCCATGTGCAGTTCTTC. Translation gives CASSARTSGNSHVQFF.

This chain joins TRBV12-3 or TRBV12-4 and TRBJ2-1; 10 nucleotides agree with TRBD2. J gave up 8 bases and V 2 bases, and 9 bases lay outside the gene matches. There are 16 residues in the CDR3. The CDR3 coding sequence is TGTGCCAGCAGTTTAACGGCGCCTAGCGGGAGCGATGAGCAGTTCTTC. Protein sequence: CASSLTAPSGSDEQFF.

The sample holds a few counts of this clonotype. The CDR3 reads CSARSDVGQYF. As DNA, the CDR3 is TGCAGTGCAAGAAGCGATGTAGGGCAGTACTTC. The rearrangement uses TRBV20-1 and TRBJ2-7; D is unclear. This CDR3 contains 11 residues. The germline V and J ends were trimmed by 6 bases and 9 bases, with 15 bases remaining between them. Germline CDR1 and CDR2: DFQATT and SNEGSKA (reference sequence).

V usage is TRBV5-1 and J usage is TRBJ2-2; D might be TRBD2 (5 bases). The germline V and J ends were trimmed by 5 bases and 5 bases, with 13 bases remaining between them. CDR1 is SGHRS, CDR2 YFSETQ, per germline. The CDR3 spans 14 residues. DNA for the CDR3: TGCGCCAGCAGGGAGGACCCCCCAACCGGGGAGCTGTTTTTT. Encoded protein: CASREDPPTGELFF. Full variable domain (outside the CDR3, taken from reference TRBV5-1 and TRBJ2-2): KAGVTQTPRYLIKTRGQQVTLSCSPISGHRSVSWYQQTPGQGLQFLFEYFSETQRNKGNFPGRFSGRQFSNSRSEMNVSTLELGDSALYLCASREDPPTGELFFGEGSRLTVL.

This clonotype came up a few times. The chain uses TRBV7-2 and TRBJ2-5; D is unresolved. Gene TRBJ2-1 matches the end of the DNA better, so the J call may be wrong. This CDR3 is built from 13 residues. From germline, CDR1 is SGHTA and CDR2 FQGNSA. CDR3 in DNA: TGTGCCAGCAGCTTACCGCCCTGGAATGAGCAGTTCTTC. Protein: CASSLPPWNEQFF.

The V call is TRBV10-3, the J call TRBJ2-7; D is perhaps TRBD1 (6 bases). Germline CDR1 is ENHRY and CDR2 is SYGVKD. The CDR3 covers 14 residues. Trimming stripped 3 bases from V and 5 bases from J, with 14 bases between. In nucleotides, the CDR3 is TGTGCCATCAGTGATAACACCCCAGGGGACGAGCAGTACTTC. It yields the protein CAISDNTPGDEQYF.

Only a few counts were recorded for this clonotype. CDR3 in amino acids: CASSLSVEADTQYF. The CDR3, as DNA: TGTGCCAGCAGCTTATCAGTTGAAGCGGATACGCAGTATTTT. The chain employs TRBV7-3 and TRBJ2-3; unclear D gene. V was cut by 2 bases and J by 6 bases, with 12 bases left in between. The CDR3 is made up of 14 amino acids. Germline values: CDR1 SGHTA, CDR2 FQGTGA.

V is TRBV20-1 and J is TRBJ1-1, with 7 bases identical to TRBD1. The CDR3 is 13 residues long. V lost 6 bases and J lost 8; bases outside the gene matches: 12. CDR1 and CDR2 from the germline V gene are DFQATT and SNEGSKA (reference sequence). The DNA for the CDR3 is TGCAGTGCCAGAAGACAGGGAATAACCGAAGCTTTCTTT. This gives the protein CSARRQGITEAFF.

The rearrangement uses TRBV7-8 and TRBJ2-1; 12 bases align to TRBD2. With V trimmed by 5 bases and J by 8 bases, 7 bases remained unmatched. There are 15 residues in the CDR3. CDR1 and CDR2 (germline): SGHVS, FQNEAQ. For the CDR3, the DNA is TGTGCCAGCAGCCCGAGACTAGCGGGAGCGGATGAGCAGTTCTTC. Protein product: CASSPRLAGADEQFF.

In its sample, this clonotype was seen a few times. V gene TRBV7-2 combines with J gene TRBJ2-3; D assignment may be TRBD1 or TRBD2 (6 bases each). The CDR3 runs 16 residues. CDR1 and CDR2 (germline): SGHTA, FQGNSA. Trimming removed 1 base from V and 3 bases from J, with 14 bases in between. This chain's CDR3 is CASSLVGGPSTDTQYF. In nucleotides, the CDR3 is TGTGCCAGCAGCTTAGTGGGGGGCCCTTCGACAGATACGCAGTATTTT.

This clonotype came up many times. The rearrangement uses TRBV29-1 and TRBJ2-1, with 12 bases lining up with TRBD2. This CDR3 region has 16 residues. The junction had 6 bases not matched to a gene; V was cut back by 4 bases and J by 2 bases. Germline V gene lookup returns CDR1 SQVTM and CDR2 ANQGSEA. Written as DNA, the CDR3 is TGCAGCGTTGGCCTGCGACTAGCGGGAGCCTACAATGAGCAGTTCTTC. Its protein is CSVGLRLAGAYNEQFF.

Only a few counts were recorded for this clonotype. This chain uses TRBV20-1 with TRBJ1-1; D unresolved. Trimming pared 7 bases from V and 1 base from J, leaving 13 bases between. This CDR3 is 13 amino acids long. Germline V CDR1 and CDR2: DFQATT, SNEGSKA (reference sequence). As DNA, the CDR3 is TGCAGTGTTCCCCATGGTCCGAACACTGAAGCTTTCTTT. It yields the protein CSVPHGPNTEAFF.

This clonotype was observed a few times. The CDR3 nucleotides read TGCGCCAGCAGCTTGAGAGCGGAGGACTACGAGCAGTACTTC. The encoded protein is CASSLRAEDYEQYF. The genes are TRBV5-1 and TRBJ2-7, with D possibly matching TRBD2 (5 bases). CDR1 is SGHRS and CDR2 is YFSETQ in the germline V gene. This CDR3 is 14 amino acids long. Deletions cut 1 base from V and 3 bases from J, with 11 bases between.

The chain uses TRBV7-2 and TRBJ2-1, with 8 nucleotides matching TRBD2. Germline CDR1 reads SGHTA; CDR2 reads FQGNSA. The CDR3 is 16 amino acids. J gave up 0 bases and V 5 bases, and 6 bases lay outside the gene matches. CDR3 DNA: TGTGCCAGCAGCGCTACTAGCGGCCTCTCCTACAATGAGCAGTTCTTC. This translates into CASSATSGLSYNEQFF.